This section outlines one TCR beta chain sequence together with its context. The DNA is omitted, as the CDR3 cannot be located on it reliably, and the CDR3 follows TCRdb's listing. Germline V gene lookup returns CDR1 LNHDA and CDR2 SQIVND (reference sequence). Counting both end residues, the CDR3 totals 12 amino acids. The repertoire was sequenced with immunoSEQ multiplex PCR; TCRdb's copy has only in-frame clones and lacks some. The data hold under 80,000 clones, with approximately 78% observed a single time. The sample originates from a study of blood T cell repertoires in COVID-19. The sequence was collected from a woman of 80 years or more with active or convalescent COVID-19. The sample taken for sequencing was peripheral blood. The rearrangement joins TRBV19 to TRBJ1-5. The CDR3 loop reads CASTSGNQPQHF.